This record concerns one T cell receptor beta chain sequence. Its antigen remains unknown. The CDR3 end lies 3 residues beyond the end of the read and is filled in from the germline J gene. These data come from a study of T cells in women clearing cervical HPV infection. The wider study: Cases: HPV16-related CIN3 or worse on histology, a couple of invasive cancers. Overall study findings and caveats: CIN3+ cases had significantly higher TCR richness than controls; evenness did not differ. Cases carried less TRBV6-7 than controls: about 0.1% versus 0.15%. Richness differences could reflect unmeasured T-cell content per sample.

Only in-frame clones appear in the TCRdb table, and some are missing; sequencing was by immunoSEQ multiplex PCR. The sample totals tens of thousands of clones; its top ten clones hold over 5%. V trimming: 2 bases; J trimming: 0 bases; junction bases outside the gene matches: 3. The CDR3 is 16 amino acids. The germline V gene has CDR1 SGDLS and CDR2 YYNGEE. The rearrangement links TRBV9 to TRBJ2-2, with 8 bases that match TRBD2. The TCR was taken from a woman between 18 and 69 years old with a cervical HPV16 infection that either progressed to CIN3+ or cleared (not recorded which). Sequencing input: blood buffy coat. CDR3 DNA, as far as it was read: TGTGCCAGCAGCGTCGGGACTAGATCGAACACCGGGGAG. Its protein product is CASSVGTRSNTGE. The whole CDR3 sequence reads CASSVGTRSNTGELFF.